The 23 T cell receptor beta chains presented below share a single source sample, sequenced in a study of somatic mutations in cytotoxic T cells in rheumatoid arthritis. Repertoires were generated with immunoSEQ multiplex PCR, while TCRdb's copy carries only in-frame clones and drops some. In the table there are about 9,200 clones, 60% to 80% of which are singletons. The sample was CD8+ T cells sorted from blood. All receptors come from an adult with rheumatoid arthritis.

The chain has TRBV15 and TRBJ2-1, with 9 bases fitting TRBD1. The CDR3 is 16 residues long. Germline V gene lookup returns CDR1 LNHNV and CDR2 YYDKDF (reference sequence). The V segment lost 5 bases and the J segment 6 bases; nucleotides outside the gene matches: 11. CDR3 DNA sequence: TGTGCCACCAGCCGAGCTAGGACAGGGGTAAGCAATGAGCAGTTCTTC. Translation: CATSRARTGVSNEQFF.

V is TRBV6-1 and J is TRBJ1-6; D gene uncertain. The V and J ends lost 5 bases and 14 bases respectively, with 10 bases between them. Germline assignment: CDR1 MNHNS and CDR2 SASEGT. This CDR3 has 11 residues. CDR3 nucleotide sequence: TGTGCCAGCAGTCCCAATCTGGCCCTCCACTTT. This codes for CASSPNLALHF.

V usage is TRBV27 and J usage is TRBJ2-7; 7 nucleotides agree with TRBD1. The CDR3 runs 16 residues. J lost 3 bases, V lost 5 bases, and 13 bases had no gene match. Germline-derived CDR1 and CDR2 are MNHEY and SMNVEV (reference sequence). In DNA form, the CDR3 reads TGTGCCAGCAGTACTGAAACAGGGGCCTTAATCTACGAGCAGTACTTC. Translation gives CASSTETGALIYEQYF.

V gene TRBV4-1 combines with J gene TRBJ1-5; D perhaps matches TRBD1 (5 bases). This CDR3 is built from 15 residues. CDR1 and CDR2 from the germline V gene are MGHRA and YSYEKL. V shed 4 bases and J shed 6 bases, with 16 bases lying between them. The chain's CDR3 is CASSPQVGGGQPQHF. The CDR3 DNA is TGCGCCAGCAGCCCTCAAGTTGGGGGGGGTCAGCCCCAGCATTTT.

The chain carries TRBV27 and TRBJ1-1; maybe TRBD1 (6 bases). Trimming took off 4 bases at V and 4 bases at J, with 10 bases between the two ends. The CDR3 covers 13 residues. Germline V lookup: CDR1 MNHEY, CDR2 SMNVEV (reference sequence). The DNA of the CDR3 is TGTGCCAGCAGTTGGGGGGGCGTCACTGAAGCTTTCTTT. It yields the protein CASSWGGVTEAFF.

The chain carries TRBV19 and TRBJ2-7; tentatively, D is TRBD1 or TRBD2 (6 bases each). The germline CDR1 and CDR2 sequences are LNHDA and SQIVND (reference sequence). V lost 5 bases and J lost 1, with 9 bases in between. The CDR3 contains 13 residues. The CDR3 sequence is CASSAGQSYEQYF. CDR3 nucleotides: TGTGCCAGTAGTGCGGGACAATCCTACGAGCAGTACTTC.

This chain connects TRBV28 to TRBJ2-2; perhaps TRBD2 as D (5 bases). The length of the CDR3 is 15 residues. V gave up 3 bases and J gave up 0 bases, with 8 bases separating them. CDR1 is MDHEN and CDR2 is SYDVKM in the germline V gene. This chain's CDR3 is CASSFWRANTGELFF. DNA for the CDR3: TGTGCCAGCAGTTTTTGGCGGGCGAACACCGGGGAGCTGTTTTTT.

The genes are TRBV2 and TRBJ1-1; TRBD1 matches 7 bases. Germline V lookup: CDR1 SNHLY, CDR2 FYNNEI. Unmatched junction bases numbered 10, after V lost 6 bases and J lost 3 bases. The CDR3 consists of 15 residues. CDR3 bases: TGTGCCAGCAGGGATTCGACAGGGTATGACACTGAAGCTTTCTTT. It yields the protein CASRDSTGYDTEAFF.

The V gene is TRBV5-4, the J gene TRBJ2-2, with a possible D match to TRBD1 (6 bases). This CDR3 comprises 15 residues. Trimming removed 2 bases from V and 1 base from J, with 9 bases in between. Germline assignment: CDR1 SGHNT and CDR2 YYREEE (reference sequence). As DNA, the CDR3 is TGTGCCAGCAGCTTACAGGGCGTGAACACCGGGGAGCTGTTTTTT. Protein: CASSLQGVNTGELFF.

The rearrangement uses TRBV2 and TRBJ2-6; TRBD1 matches 7 bases. The CDR3 is 17 amino acids. In germline, CDR1 is SNHLY, CDR2 FYNNEI. J gave up 0 bases and V 6 bases, and 8 bases lay outside the gene matches. CDR3 coding DNA: TGTGCCAGCAGATTGAACAGGGGAAGCTCTGGGGCCAACGTCCTGACTTTC. It yields the protein CASRLNRGSSGANVLTF.

The rearrangement joins TRBV11-2 to TRBJ2-5, with D perhaps TRBD2 (6 bases). The CDR3 is 13 residues long. CDR1 and CDR2 (germline): SGHAT, FQNNGV. V was pared by 3 bases and J by 3 bases, with 8 bases between. CDR3 DNA: TGTGCCAGCAGCTTCTGGGGGGAAGAGACCCAGTACTTC. The encoded protein is CASSFWGEETQYF. Together with reference TRBV11-2 and TRBJ2-5, the CDR3 gives the full variable domain: EAGVAQSPRYKIIEKRQSVAFWCNPISGHATLYWYQQILGQGPKLLIQFQNNGVVDDSQLPKDRFSAERLKGVDSTLKIQPAKLEDSAVYLCASSFWGEETQYFGPGTRLLVL.

The chain links TRBV7-9 to TRBJ1-1, with TRBD1 as a possible D gene (5 bases). Germline loops: CDR1 SEHNR, CDR2 FQNEAQ (reference sequence). The CDR3 totals 16 residues. V shed 4 bases and J shed 2 bases, with 17 bases lying between them. CDR3 DNA sequence: TGTGCCAGCAGCTGGTTTCTTGGGGGTAGTAACACTGAAGCTTTCTTT. Its translation: CASSWFLGGSNTEAFF.

V gene TRBV7-3 combines with J gene TRBJ2-7; D perhaps matches TRBD2 (6 bases). This CDR3 comprises 14 residues. V was cut by 2 bases and J by 0 bases, with 8 bases left in between. CDR1 is SGHTA and CDR2 is FQGTGA in the germline V gene. As DNA, the CDR3 is TGTGCCAGCAGCTTAGCGGGGAGCTCCTACGAGCAGTACTTC. Amino acids: CASSLAGSSYEQYF.

This clone was recorded once. This chain connects TRBV13 to TRBJ1-2; TRBD1 aligns across 7 bases. The trim removed 4 bases at V and 4 bases at J, leaving 18 bases unmatched. The CDR3 contains 18 residues. Germline V CDR1 and CDR2: PRHDT, FYEKMQ (reference sequence). CDR3 sequence reads: CASSSSGIRLQGVYGYTF. The DNA of the CDR3 is TGTGCCAGCAGCTCTAGTGGTATTCGTCTCCAGGGGGTCTATGGCTACACCTTC.

The rearrangement links TRBV6-4 to TRBJ2-3, with 7 nucleotides matching TRBD2. The germline V gene has CDR1 MRHNA and CDR2 SNTAGT. The CDR3 runs 14 residues. With 10 bases clipped from V and 1 base from J, the junction kept 8 bases outside the gene matches. The CDR3 reads CATSPRGGTDTQYF. CDR3 nucleotides: TGTGCCACCTCACCTCGGGGGGGCACAGATACGCAGTATTTT.

The genes are TRBV11-2 and TRBJ1-6; D remains unclear. Trimming removed 1 base from V and 1 base from J, with 5 bases in between. The CDR3 consists of 15 residues. Germline V gene sequence: CDR1 SGHAT, CDR2 FQNNGV. For the CDR3, the DNA is TGTGCCAGCAGCTTAGTCGGATCCTATAATTCACCCCTCCACTTT. Translated: CASSLVGSYNSPLHF.

CDR3 sequence: CAIQPPSENTGELFF. CDR3 nucleotides: TGTGCCATCCAACCCCCTAGCGAAAACACCGGGGAGCTGTTTTTT. V is TRBV7-9 and J is TRBJ2-2; a possible D gene is TRBD2 (6 bases). V was cut by 10 bases and J by 2 bases, with 17 bases left in between. This CDR3 contains 15 residues. Per germline, CDR1 SEHNR and CDR2 FQNEAQ (reference sequence).

J is TRBJ2-2 and V is TRBV29-1, with D uncertain. V lost 4 bases to trimming and J lost 1 base, with 7 bases between them. CDR3 length: 13 residues. CDR1 and CDR2 from the germline V gene are SQVTM and ANQGSEA. As DNA, the CDR3 is TGCAGCGTTGTGGTGAGGAACACCGGGGAGCTGTTTTTT. It specifies CSVVVRNTGELFF.

This chain connects TRBV29-1 to TRBJ2-2; 10 nucleotides align to TRBD1. This CDR3 has 20 amino acids. Germline values: CDR1 SQVTM, CDR2 ANQGSEA. V shed 6 bases, J shed 4 bases, and the junction held 23 bases outside the gene matches. CDR3 coding DNA: TGCAGCGTCTTAGAAGCCTTAACAGGGGACAGGGGACGTGCCACCGGGGAGCTGTTTTTT. Residues: CSVLEALTGDRGRATGELFF.

The V and J genes are TRBV6-1 and TRBJ1-5; D possibly corresponds to TRBD1 (6 bases). The CDR3 spans 16 residues. V lost 4 bases to trimming and J lost 3 bases, with 16 bases between them. Germline V gene data show CDR1 as MNHNS and CDR2 as SASEGT. CDR3 DNA: TGTGCCAGCAGTGTATGGTACAGGGAGGCCAATCAGCCCCAGCATTTT. The encoded protein is CASSVWYREANQPQHF.

Only a few counts were recorded for this clone. V and J are TRBV4-1 and TRBJ2-3, with 8 bases aligning to TRBD2. The germline V gene has CDR1 MGHRA and CDR2 YSYEKL. Trimming at V came to 4 bases and at J to 3 bases, leaving 9 bases not matched to a gene. The CDR3 is made up of 16 amino acids. The CDR3 here is CASSRTWTSFTDTQYF. The CDR3 DNA sequence: TGCGCCAGCAGCCGAACCTGGACTAGCTTTACAGATACGCAGTATTTT.

Comments on this clone: The junction departs from the called germline gene at one end, perhaps through a read error. The rearrangement links TRBV6-1 to TRBJ1-2; 11 positions agree with TRBD1. The CDR3 is made up of 14 amino acids. Germline values: CDR1 MNHNS, CDR2 SASEGT. CDR3 sequence: CASSPLGQGEGSTF. The CDR3 nucleotides read TGTGCCAGCAGTCCTTTGGGACAGGGGGAGGGCTCCACCTTC.

This rearrangement joins TRBV6-5 to TRBJ1-2; D might be TRBD1 (5 bases). The V gene lost 0 bases and the J gene lost 6 bases, with 11 bases spanning the gap. The V gene's germline CDR1 is MNHEY and CDR2 SVGAGI. The CDR3 covers 14 residues. The CDR3 coding sequence is TGTGCCAGCAGTTACTCTCCCAGGGTGGATGGCTACACCTTC. Its translation is CASSYSPRVDGYTF.